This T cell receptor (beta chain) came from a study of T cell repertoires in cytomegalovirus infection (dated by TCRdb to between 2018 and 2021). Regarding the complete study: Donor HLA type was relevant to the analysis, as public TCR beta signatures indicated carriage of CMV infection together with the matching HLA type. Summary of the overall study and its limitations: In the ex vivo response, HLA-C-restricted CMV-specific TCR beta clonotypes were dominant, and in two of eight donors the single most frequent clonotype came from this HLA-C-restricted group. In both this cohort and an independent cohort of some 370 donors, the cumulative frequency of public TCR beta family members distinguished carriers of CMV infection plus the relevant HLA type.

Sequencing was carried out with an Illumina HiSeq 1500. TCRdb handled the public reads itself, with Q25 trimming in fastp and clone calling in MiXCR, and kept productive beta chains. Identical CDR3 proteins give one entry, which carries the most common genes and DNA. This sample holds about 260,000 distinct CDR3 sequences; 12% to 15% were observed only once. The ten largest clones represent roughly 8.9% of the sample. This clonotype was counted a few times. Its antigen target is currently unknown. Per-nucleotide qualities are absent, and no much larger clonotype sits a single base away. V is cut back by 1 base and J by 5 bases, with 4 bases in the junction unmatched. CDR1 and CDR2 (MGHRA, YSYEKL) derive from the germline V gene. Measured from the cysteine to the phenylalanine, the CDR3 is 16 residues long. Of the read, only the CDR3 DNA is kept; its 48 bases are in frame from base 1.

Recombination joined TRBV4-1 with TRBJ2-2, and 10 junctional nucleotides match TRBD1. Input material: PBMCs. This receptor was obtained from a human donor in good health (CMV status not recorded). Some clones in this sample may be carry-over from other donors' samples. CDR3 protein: CASSQAGQGGTGELFF. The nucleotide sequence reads TGCGCCAGCAGCCAAGCCGGACAGGGGGGGACCGGGGAGCTGTTTTTT.